The 4 T cell receptor beta chains presented below share a single source sample, sequenced in a study of naive and memory T cell subsets. Whole-study results and caveats: Especially in CD8 cells, naive repertoires contained a few larger clonotypes, possibly CD45RA-re-expressing memory cells.

These receptors have no identified antigens. Both TRBC1 and TRBC2 were covered by a beta constant-region primer of two equimolar oligonucleotides. Four rounds of PCR amplified the ligated cDNA using nested alpha and beta constant-region primers plus SP2. TCRdb analysed the UMI-ligation and nested PCR reads with MiXCR anew, one entry per CDR3 protein. The sample has tens of thousands of distinct CDR3 sequences, about 11% seen once. Sequencing was done on a sample of naive CD4+ T cells from blood. The receptor set was obtained from a human donor in good health.

This clonotype was observed a few times. The chain joins TRBV7-2 to TRBJ1-1, with a weak D call TRBD1 (5 bases). The germline V gene has CDR1 SGHTA and CDR2 FQGNSA. With 2 bases removed from V and 8 bases from J, the gap between germline ends came to 15 bases. The CDR3 runs to 14 residues. The CDR3 spells CASSLWSGTAEAFF. The CDR3 bases are TGTGCCAGCAGCTTATGGTCGGGGACCGCCGAAGCTTTCTTT.

This clonotype was recorded at least ten times. The chain links TRBV5-1 to TRBJ2-1; 7 bases are a match to TRBD1. Looked up from germline, CDR1 is SGHRS and CDR2 is YFSETQ. There are 14 residues in the CDR3. The junction had 11 bases not matched to a gene; V was cut back by 7 bases and J by 7 bases. The CDR3 region is CASRRQGIGNEQFF. CDR3 nucleotide sequence: TGCGCCAGCCGCCGACAGGGCATTGGTAATGAGCAGTTCTTC.

Many counts were recorded for this clonotype. This sequence joins TRBV12-3 or TRBV12-4 and TRBJ1-3; no firm D call. This CDR3 is 17 amino acids long. The V end lost 3 bases, the J end lost 0 bases, and 15 bases lay between the germline ends. The CDR3 sequence is CASSFYAGGSSGNTIYF. DNA of the CDR3: TGTGCCAGCAGTTTTTACGCGGGTGGCAGCTCTGGAAACACCATATATTTT.

V and J are TRBV30 and TRBJ2-3, with TRBD2 matching 7 bases. The ends lost 0 bases at V and 0 bases at J; junction bases unmatched: 6. CDR3 length: 16 residues. Germline V lookup: CDR1 GTSNPN, CDR2 SVGIG (reference sequence). This chain's CDR3 is CAWSVRGAGSTDTQYF. DNA of the CDR3: TGTGCCTGGAGTGTACGGGGAGCGGGAAGCACAGATACGCAGTATTTT.